This TCR beta chain was documented in a study of T cells in localized non-small cell lung cancer. The germline V and J ends were trimmed by 1 base and 5 bases, with 7 bases remaining between them. CDR3 length: 13 amino acids. Germline V gene data show CDR1 as SGHNT and CDR2 as YYREEE (reference sequence). Points from the study as a whole: Higher blood T cell density went with longer overall survival. Uninvolved adjacent lung had more T cell clonality than any other tissue, topping tumor. Median around 56 top-100 tumor clones were shared with paired adjacent lung. Only one tumor region was sequenced, so heterogeneity remains possible.

Measured with immunoSEQ multiplex PCR; TCRdb has only the in-frame clones, and not every one. The sample has fewer than 30,000 clones; about four fifths are singletons. Comments on this clone: Its antigen is unidentified.

The sample was peripheral blood mononuclear cells, taken before any cancer treatment. The chain recombines TRBV5-4 with TRBJ2-1; the D is unclear. The sequence derives from a man aged 35 to 69 with stage III lung adenocarcinoma. CDR3 sequence: CASSLKLDNEQFF. The CDR3, as DNA: TGTGCCAGCAGCTTGAAATTGGACAATGAGCAGTTCTTC. The whole variable domain, remainder taken from reference TRBV5-4 and TRBJ2-1, is ETGVTQSPTHLIKTRGQQVTLRCSSQSGHNTVSWYQQALGQGPQFIFQYYREEENGRGNFPPRFSGLQFPNYSSELNVNALELDDSALYLCASSLKLDNEQFFGPGTRLTVL.